The entry that follows covers one T cell receptor beta chain sequence. Its antigen is unknown. Between the trimmed V and J ends, which lost 8 bases and 3 bases, there was a span of 12 bases. In germline, CDR1 is MNHEY, CDR2 SVGAGI. The CDR3 length is 13 residues. These data come from a study of cytomegalovirus exposure and HLA in healthy donors. Whole-study results and caveats: Immune exposure information available was restricted to CMV serostatus. In a later analysis, most CMV-associated TCR beta chains appeared HLA-restricted. Fewer than 20,000 TCR beta sequences were associated with HLA alleles at 0.05 false discovery rate in a later analysis.

PCR involved 60 Vbeta and 13 Jbeta primers. Assay: immunoSEQ multiplex PCR; the TCRdb copy retains only in-frame clones and omits some. The table shows 150,000 to 200,000 clones, with under 90% occurring only once. Sequencing was carried out using PBMCs. V usage is TRBV6-5 and J usage is TRBJ2-3, with D possibly TRBD2 on 6 matching bases. This sequence was found in a male donor in good health and CMV-seronegative. The CDR3 reads CASGRGLTDTQYF. The CDR3 coding sequence is TGTGCCAGCGGTCGGGGACTGACAGATACGCAGTATTTT.